These T cell receptor beta chains were read from a single sample in a study of T cells in Graves' hyperthyroidism and ophthalmopathy. MiXCR, run by TCRdb on the multiplex PCR reads, gives a single entry per CDR3 protein. The sample shows about 500,000 distinct CDR3 sequences, 15% to 20% of them seen only once. Sequencing input: blood. The origin of the receptors is a young woman with Graves' ophthalmopathy. CDR3s include the opening cysteine and the closing phenylalanine or tryptophan. Each record gives: V gene, clone size, D gene, J gene, CDR3 protein, CDR3 DNA. The D gene is left open where the match is weak. Some rows have no size entry. The others give once, few or many, or a class for an expanded clone.

>TRBV30|many|TRBD1|TRBJ1-2
CAWSPGRGSGYTF
TGTGCCTGGAGTCCGGGCAGGGGGAGTGGCTACACCTTC
>TRBV19|NA|TRBD1|TRBJ1-5
CASSIEGGQYSNQPQHF
TGTGCCAGTAGTATCGAGGGGGGACAGTATAGCAATCAGCCCCAGCATTTT
>TRBV19|NA|NA|TRBJ1-5
CASSRMDRNSNQPQHF
TGTGCCAGTAGTAGAATGGACAGAAATAGCAATCAGCCCCAGCATTTT
>TRBV7-2|NA|TRBD2|TRBJ2-5
CASSYGLVETQYF
TGTGCCAGCAGCTACGGACTAGTGGAGACCCAGTACTTC
>TRBV2|many|NA|TRBJ2-1
CASSGGDSSYNEQFF
TGTGCCAGCAGTGGAGGGGATAGCTCCTACAATGAGCAGTTCTTC
>TRBV20-1|many|TRBD2|TRBJ2-5
CSAYPGLAGGMRGETQYF
TGCAGTGCTTACCCGGGACTAGCGGGGGGGATGAGAGGAGAGACCCAGTACTTC
>TRBV6-5|NA|TRBD1|TRBJ2-7
CASSYRDRGSYEQYF
TGTGCCAGCAGTTACCGGGACAGGGGCTCCTACGAGCAGTACTTC
>TRBV6-1|many|NA|TRBJ1-6
CASSDRGQQSPLHF
TGTGCCAGCAGTGATAGGGGCCAACAATCACCCCTCCACTTT
>TRBV28|NA|NA|TRBJ2-6
CAALSSGANVLTF
TGTGCCGCTCTCTCCTCTGGGGCCAACGTCCTGACTTTC
>TRBV20-1|NA|TRBD2|TRBJ2-1
CSAKISGRGDEQFF
TGCAGTGCTAAGATTAGCGGGAGAGGGGATGAGCAGTTCTTC
>TRBV7-2|many|NA|TRBJ2-5
CASSLAGARGQETQYF
TGTGCCAGCAGCTTAGCGGGGGCCCGCGGCCAAGAGACCCAGTACTTC
>TRBV3-1|many|TRBD1|TRBJ1-2
CASSPIGTGGGYTF
TGTGCCAGCAGCCCAATCGGGACAGGGGGAGGCTACACCTTC
>TRBV11-3|many|TRBD1|TRBJ1-2
CASSFDRELGDYTF
TGTGCCAGCAGCTTCGACAGGGAGCTGGGAGACTACACCTTC
>TRBV9|few|NA|TRBJ1-5
CASSVGGTNQPQHF
TGTGCCAGCAGCGTAGGGGGGACAAATCAGCCCCAGCATTTT
>TRBV28|many|TRBD2|TRBJ2-1
CASSAERERGNEQFF
TGTGCCAGCAGTGCTGAGCGGGAGAGGGGCAATGAGCAGTTCTTC
>TRBV11-2|NA|TRBD2|TRBJ2-7
CASRMGLAGVTREQYF
TGTGCCAGCAGGATGGGACTAGCGGGAGTAACGAGAGAGCAGTACTTC
>TRBV28|many|TRBD1|TRBJ1-2
CASSLTGTGGGYTF
TGTGCCAGCAGTTTAACCGGGACAGGGGGTGGCTACACCTTC
>TRBV7-9|many|NA|TRBJ2-5
CASSLEVSKGETQYF
TGTGCCAGCAGCTTAGAGGTGTCCAAGGGGGAGACCCAGTACTTC
>TRBV6-2/TRBV6-3|NA|TRBD1|TRBJ2-7
CASREGSGTGDEQYF
TGTGCCAGCAGAGAGGGATCCGGGACAGGGGACGAGCAGTACTTC
>TRBV9|NA|NA|TRBJ2-5
CASSVVEGLQETQYF
TGTGCCAGCAGCGTAGTAGAAGGGCTCCAAGAGACCCAGTACTTC
>TRBV24-1|few|NA|TRBJ2-3
CATSDDIDFGGTDTQYF
TGTGCCACCAGTGACGACATTGATTTCGGCGGCACAGATACGCAGTATTTT
>TRBV28|NA|TRBD1|TRBJ1-5
CASSQHRGSNQPQHF
TGTGCCAGCAGTCAACACAGGGGCAGCAATCAGCCCCAGCATTTT
>TRBV20-1|NA|NA|TRBJ1-1
CSARGGGTPNTEAFF
TGCAGTGCTAGAGGCGGCGGGACACCAAACACTGAAGCTTTCTTT
>TRBV4-3|few|NA|TRBJ1-1
CASSQRIRANTEAFF
TGCGCCAGCAGCCAACGCATCAGGGCGAACACTGAAGCTTTCTTT
>TRBV18|many|NA|TRBJ2-7
CASSPRGNREQYF
TGTGCCAGCTCACCCAGGGGAAACCGCGAGCAGTACTTC
>TRBV15|few|TRBD1|TRBJ1-4
CATRGTGEEKLFF
TGTGCCACCCGGGGGACAGGGGAAGAAAAACTGTTTTTT
>TRBV28|many|NA|TRBJ1-3
CATVERGRNTIYF
TGTGCCACCGTTGAACGGGGGCGAAACACCATATATTTT
>TRBV11-1|many|NA|TRBJ2-2
CASSFRGQAGKGELFF
TGTGCCAGCAGCTTTCGGGGCCAGGCGGGGAAAGGGGAGCTGTTTTTT
>TRBV5-1|many|NA|TRBJ1-3
CASSFGSGNTIYF
TGCGCCAGCAGCTTCGGATCGGGAAACACCATATATTTT
>TRBV7-2|NA|TRBD1|TRBJ1-2
CASSFTGTGDYGYTF
TGTGCCAGCAGCTTCACCGGGACAGGGGATTATGGCTACACCTTC
>TRBV4-1|NA|NA|TRBJ1-2
CASSFLKGEGGQSYTF
TGCGCCAGCAGCTTTCTGAAAGGCGAAGGTGGGCAAAGCTACACCTTC
>TRBV27|many|NA|TRBJ1-1
CASSLISIGTEAFF
TGTGCCAGCAGTTTAATTTCCATTGGGACTGAAGCTTTCTTT
>TRBV4-1|few|TRBD2|TRBJ2-1
CASSHAGLAGVVEQFF
TGCGCCAGCAGCCACGCCGGACTAGCGGGAGTAGTTGAGCAGTTCTTC
>TRBV7-2|NA|NA|TRBJ2-7
CASSLGGRVNEQYF
TGTGCCAGCAGCTTAGGCGGCAGGGTAAACGAGCAGTACTTC
>TRBV27|NA|NA|TRBJ2-7
CASSLEGPSYEQYF
TGTGCCAGCAGTTTGGAAGGCCCCTCCTACGAGCAGTACTTC
>TRBV9|few|NA|TRBJ1-2
CASSVDRAINYGYTF
TGTGCCAGCAGCGTAGACAGGGCGATTAACTATGGCTACACCTTC
>TRBV7-8|many|NA|TRBJ2-7
CASSLALRDIAYEQYF
TGTGCCAGCAGCTTAGCCCTGCGAGACATAGCCTACGAGCAGTACTTC
>TRBV20-1|many|TRBD1|TRBJ1-5
CSARGPTGGESQPQHF
TGCAGTGCTAGAGGTCCGACAGGGGGCGAAAGTCAGCCCCAGCATTTT
>TRBV11-2|NA|TRBD2|TRBJ2-7
CASRRLAGGYAYEQYF
TGTGCCAGCAGGAGACTAGCGGGAGGATATGCCTACGAGCAGTACTTC
>TRBV4-1|NA|TRBD2|TRBJ2-5
CASSPLGSGSPETQYF
TGCGCCAGCAGCCCCCTCGGGAGCGGGAGTCCGGAGACCCAGTACTTC
>TRBV3-1|many|NA|TRBJ2-7
CASSQGNQGTYEQYF
TGTGCCAGCAGCCAAGGAAATCAGGGAACCTACGAGCAGTACTTC
>TRBV24-1|few|TRBD1|TRBJ2-3
CATSGDRGITDTQYF
TGTGCCACCAGTGGGGACAGGGGGATAACAGATACGCAGTATTTT